The entry below gives a single TCR beta chain sequence along with its context. J was trimmed by 6 bases and V by 0 bases; bases with no gene match: 10. Looked up from germline, CDR1 is MGHRA and CDR2 is YSYEKL. This CDR3 contains 17 residues. Per the original methods: Scientists estimated how many nucleated cells there were by amplifying reference gene primers. Sequencing used immunoSEQ multiplex PCR; TCRdb keeps in-frame clones, though not all of them. V, J and clone size reflect that table, while D and trimming were determined from the DNA. The sample consists of around 69,000 clones, roughly 87% of them appearing once. These data are taken from a study of blood T cell repertoires in COVID-19. Study details: Material from acute and convalescent COVID-19 was sourced from the United States, Italy and Spain.

Material: peripheral blood. The gene calls are TRBV4-1 and TRBJ2-5; TRBD2 matches 10 bases. This clonotype was obtained from a woman aged 45-60 years with active COVID-19. The chain's CDR3 is CASSQDSAGGPEKTQYF. The CDR3 region has the DNA TGCGCCAGCAGCCAAGACTCAGCGGGAGGGCCGGAAAAGACCCAGTACTTC.